This T cell receptor (beta chain) stems from a study of blood T cells in healthy people across ages. Overall study results and limits: Among T cells, TCR beta diversity per million cells dropped roughly linearly as age rose.

Every donor gave roughly 9.2 milliliters of peripheral blood. The second PCR ran about 6 to 11 cycles with a sample-barcoded 5' primer and J-beta primers. TCRdb used MiXCR to reprocess the 5' RACE reads, holding one entry per CDR3 protein. This table holds 1.5 million to 1.9 million distinct CDR3 sequences, 42% found once. This clonotype came up a few times. Its matching antigen is unknown. This CDR3 is built from 12 residues. The germline V gene has CDR1 KGHDR and CDR2 SFDVKD. V gave up 3 bases and J gave up 9 bases, with 10 bases separating them. The chain couples TRBV24-1 to TRBJ1-2, with D possibly matching TRBD1 (6 bases). The receptor's source is a woman younger than 30 in good health. The sample comprised blood. The CDR3 bases are TGTGCCACCAGTGATAAACAGGGCAGCTACACCTTC. Its translation is CATSDKQGSYTF.